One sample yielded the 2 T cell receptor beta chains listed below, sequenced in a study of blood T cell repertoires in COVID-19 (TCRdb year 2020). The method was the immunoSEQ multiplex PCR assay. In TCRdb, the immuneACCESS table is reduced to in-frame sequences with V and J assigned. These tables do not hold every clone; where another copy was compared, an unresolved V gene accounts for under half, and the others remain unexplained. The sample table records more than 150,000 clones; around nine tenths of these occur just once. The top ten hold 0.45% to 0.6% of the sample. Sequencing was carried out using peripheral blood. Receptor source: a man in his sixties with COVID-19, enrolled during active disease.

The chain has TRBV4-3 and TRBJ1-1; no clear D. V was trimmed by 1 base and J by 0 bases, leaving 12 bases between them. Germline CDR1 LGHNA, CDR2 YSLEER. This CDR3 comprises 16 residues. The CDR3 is CASSQVQRGLNTEAFF. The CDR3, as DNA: TGCGCCAGCAGCCAAGTCCAGAGAGGTCTGAACACTGAAGCTTTCTTT.

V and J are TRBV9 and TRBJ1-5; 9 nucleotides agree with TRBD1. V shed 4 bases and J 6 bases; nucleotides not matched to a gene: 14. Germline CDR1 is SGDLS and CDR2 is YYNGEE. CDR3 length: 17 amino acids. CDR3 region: CASSPGQGPGEGQPQHF. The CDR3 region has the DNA TGTGCCAGCAGCCCCGGACAGGGGCCGGGTGAGGGTCAGCCCCAGCATTTT.